This T cell receptor beta chain was captured in a study of blood T cell repertoires in COVID-19 (dated by TCRdb to 2018 to 2020). Looking at the study overall: Samples covering the acute and convalescent phases of COVID-19 were provided by collaborators in the United States, Italy and Spain. Sample metadata almost always included a de-identified subject ID, COVID-19 status, age in years and sex. The repertoires were released in a freely available public database meant as a resource for research on the immune response to SARS-CoV-2. Where HLA class I and class II types were available, the types were taken from metadata supplied by the sample provider, not from assay-based typing. The material from the prospective study consisted of cDNA or gDNA derived from T cells, B-cell-depleted T cells, or PBMCs. Subjects who had been exposed to COVID-19, were actively infected with it, or had recovered from it provided the deeply sampled blood TCRbeta repertoires that made up the dataset. Samples came from the ongoing ImmuneRACE study (first 160 participants) plus 1,254 subjects from 6 global collaborators.

The cysteine opens and the phenylalanine closes a CDR3 of 13 amino acids. The DNA shown is the 39-base CDR3, in frame from base 1. Germline trimming: 4 bases from V, 15 bases from J; junction bases outside gene matches: 9. Based on the germline V gene (reference sequence), the CDR1 and CDR2 sequences are LNHDA and SQIVND. To note about this clone: The antigen it binds to is not known. The sample holds no much larger clone one base away, and base qualities are not on file.

Results the study describes overall, beyond this receptor: The quantity of clinical and demographic metadata differed by source and by participant and was supplied without curation.

One collaborating source in Seattle enrolled patients during active infection and followed them longitudinally through the course of disease. Collaborating institutions collected whole blood in K2EDTA tubes following their own protocols. Collaborator samples were shipped for TCRbeta analysis as frozen whole blood, isolated PBMCs, or DNA extracted from either sample type. The immunoSEQ Assay, a bias-controlled multiplex PCR, was used to amplify TCRbeta CDR3 regions from genomic DNA. The study's processing was this. The number of nucleated cells in each sample was estimated by amplification of reference gene primers within the assay. To quantify the absolute abundance of each unique TCRbeta CDR3 rearrangement, sequence reads were collapsed and filtered. Productive Simpson clonality was computed per sample as the square root of Simpson's diversity index over productive rearrangements. The immuneACCESS repertoire file appears here via TCRdb, limited to in-frame rearrangements. These files lack a portion of the clones; in checked studies, under half of the deficit traces to unresolved V genes, and the cause of the others is not known. V and J calls plus clone size are reproduced from that table; the DNA served to infer D and trimming. Within this sample are 200,000 to 250,000 clones, with approximately 78% of them counted one time only. The ten top clones hold 8% to 10% of the sample.

The rearrangement joined TRBV19 to TRBJ1-5, with TRBD1 matching 10 junction bases. Sequenced sample: peripheral blood. The source of this sequence is a woman over 75 with COVID-19, enrolled during active disease. The nucleotide sequence is TGTGCCAGTAGTAAAGAACGGGACAGGGGAAGGCATTTT. This sequence encodes CASSKERDRGRHF.